This is a list of T cell receptor beta chains from one sample in a study of early stage breast cancer tumors. Sequencing was performed with immunoSEQ multiplex PCR; in TCRdb, only in-frame clones are kept and a portion is missing. The data show about 50,000 clones, approximately 80% seen once. Sequenced input: blood. The receptors stem from a person aged 45-60 years with breast cancer. Each CDR3 is given with its conserved first and last residue. A D gene is named only where the DNA matches it firmly. The size of a clone is reported for some rows only, either as once, few or many, or as a class for expanded clones.

v_call	j_call	clone_size	d_call	cdr3_aa	cdr3_nt
TRBV30	TRBJ2-3	once	NA	CAWRTSSTDTQYF	TGTGCCTGGAGGACGTCTAGCACAGATACGCAGTATTTT
TRBV27	TRBJ1-6	few	TRBD1	CASSFLDRDNSPLHF	TGTGCCAGCAGTTTCCTGGACAGGGATAATTCACCCCTCCACTTT
TRBV19	TRBJ2-2	few	NA	CASSEQITGELFF	TGTGCCAGTAGTGAACAAATTACCGGGGAGCTGTTTTTT
TRBV14	TRBJ2-7	NA	TRBD1	CASSRTGGASYEQYF	TGTGCCAGCAGCCGGACAGGGGGCGCTTCGTACGAGCAGTACTTC
TRBV4-3	TRBJ2-5	NA	NA	CASSRGEQETQYF	TGCGCCAGCAGCCGAGGAGAACAAGAGACCCAGTACTTC
TRBV14	TRBJ2-3	NA	NA	CASSQDARRTDTQYF	TGTGCCAGCAGCCAAGATGCGAGGCGCACAGATACGCAGTATTTT
TRBV18	TRBJ2-5	NA	NA	CASSPPNHSQETQYF	TGTGCCAGCTCACCTCCCAACCATTCCCAAGAGACCCAGTACTTC
TRBV6-5	TRBJ1-2	NA	TRBD1	CASSPWGQNYGYTF	TGTGCCAGCAGTCCCTGGGGACAGAACTATGGCTACACCTTC
TRBV28	TRBJ1-3	NA	NA	CASRYHSGNTIYF	TGTGCCAGCAGATATCATTCTGGAAACACCATATATTTT
TRBV2	TRBJ2-7	NA	NA	CASSDSPFEQYF	TGTGCCAGCAGTGACAGTCCCTTCGAGCAGTACTTC
TRBV7-6	TRBJ2-1	NA	NA	CASSLRLDSEQFF	TGTGCCAGCAGCCTCAGACTAGATTCTGAGCAGTTCTTC
TRBV7-2	TRBJ1-2	NA	NA	CASSMGPPYGYTF	TGTGCCAGCAGCATGGGACCGCCTTATGGCTACACCTTC
TRBV7-9	TRBJ1-1	NA	NA	CASSLESGNTEAFF	TGTGCCAGCAGCTTAGAGTCAGGGAACACTGAAGCTTTCTTT
TRBV9	TRBJ2-4	NA	NA	CASSVGAEVQNIQYF	TGTGCCAGCAGCGTAGGGGCAGAGGTACAAAACATTCAGTACTTC
TRBV7-2	TRBJ2-7	NA	NA	CASSLEGGGGYEQYF	TGTGCCAGCAGCTTAGAAGGCGGGGGCGGCTACGAGCAGTACTTC
TRBV18	TRBJ2-2	NA	NA	CASSPGQGRDGELFF	TGTGCCAGCTCACCGGGGCAGGGAAGAGACGGGGAGCTGTTTTTT
TRBV21-1	TRBJ2-7	NA	NA	CASSPYRRVSYEQYF	TGTGCCAGCAGCCCCTATAGGCGGGTCTCCTACGAGCAGTACTTC
TRBV2	TRBJ2-3	NA	TRBD2	CASSELAGGRDTQYF	TGTGCCAGCAGTGAACTAGCGGGGGGGCGGGATACGCAGTATTTT
TRBV11-2	TRBJ2-7	NA	NA	CASSLDPGYEQYF	TGTGCCAGCAGCTTAGATCCCGGATACGAGCAGTACTTC
TRBV7-9	TRBJ2-7	NA	NA	CASGGSYEQYF	TGTGCCAGCGGGGGTTCCTACGAGCAGTACTTC
TRBV9	TRBJ2-2	NA	NA	CASSSNTGELFF	TGTGCCAGCAGCTCTAACACCGGGGAGCTGTTTTTT
TRBV7-3	TRBJ2-3	NA	TRBD2	CASSTGLAGGTDTQYF	TGTGCCAGCAGTACTGGACTAGCGGGAGGAACAGATACGCAGTATTTT
TRBV4-3	TRBJ2-4	NA	TRBD2	CASSQDPSGVGTKNIQYF	TGCGCCAGCAGCCAAGATCCTAGCGGGGTCGGAACCAAAAACATTCAGTACTTC
TRBV5-1	TRBJ2-2	NA	NA	CASSLGRDSGELFF	TGCGCCAGCAGCTTGGGGCGGGACTCCGGGGAGCTGTTTTTT
TRBV5-4	TRBJ2-5	once	NA	CASSLVGGHDQETQYF	TGTGCCAGCAGCTTGGTCGGGGGCCACGACCAAGAGACCCAGTACTTC
TRBV6-5	TRBJ2-7	NA	NA	CASSYYGAWGYEQYF	TGTGCCAGCAGTTACTATGGCGCCTGGGGCTACGAGCAGTACTTC
TRBV15	TRBJ1-5	NA	NA	CATSRDQGLRRNQPQHF	TGTGCCACCAGCAGAGACCAGGGTTTAAGACGCAATCAGCCCCAGCATTTT
TRBV9	TRBJ2-3	once	NA	CASSVVPSTDTQYF	TGTGCCAGCAGCGTAGTACCGAGCACAGATACGCAGTATTTT
TRBV11-3	TRBJ2-6	NA	NA	CASSLGYGGLAGANVLTF	TGTGCCAGCAGCTTAGGTTACGGGGGGCTCGCCGGGGCCAACGTCCTGACTTTC
TRBV19	TRBJ2-2	NA	NA	CASTQGPAAGELFF	TGTGCCAGTACTCAGGGTCCTGCCGCCGGGGAGCTGTTTTTT
TRBV10-3	TRBJ2-1	NA	NA	CAISESGNTIEQFF	TGTGCCATCAGTGAATCAGGGAACACGATTGAGCAGTTCTTC
TRBV6-1	TRBJ2-1	NA	TRBD2	CASTSAGATNEQFF	TGTGCCAGCACCTCAGCGGGGGCCACCAATGAGCAGTTCTTC
TRBV15	TRBJ2-7	NA	TRBD1	CATSRVLPGTGDSYEQYF	TGTGCCACCAGCAGAGTCCTGCCGGGGACAGGAGACTCCTACGAGCAGTACTTC
TRBV5-6	TRBJ1-6	NA	NA	CASSFVVPVNSPLHF	TGTGCCAGCAGCTTTGTGGTCCCGGTAAATTCACCCCTCCACTTT
TRBV20-1	TRBJ2-7	NA	NA	CSVDSAYEQYF	TGCAGTGTGGACTCGGCCTACGAGCAGTACTTC
TRBV29-1	TRBJ2-1	NA	NA	CSVNNREKGNEQFF	TGCAGCGTTAATAACCGGGAAAAGGGCAATGAGCAGTTCTTC
TRBV28	TRBJ1-1	NA	TRBD1	CASSLTGGTTEAFF	TGTGCCAGCAGTTTAACAGGGGGAACCACTGAAGCTTTCTTT
TRBV9	TRBJ2-3	NA	NA	CASSVTGGSSDTQYF	TGTGCCAGCAGCGTAACGGGGGGCAGTTCAGATACGCAGTATTTT
TRBV7-2	TRBJ1-5	NA	TRBD1	CASSATGDQPQHF	TGTGCCAGCAGCGCGACAGGGGACCAGCCCCAGCATTTT
TRBV5-1	TRBJ2-7	NA	NA	CASSRTGTTPASYEQYF	TGCGCCAGCAGCCGCACCGGGACAACGCCTGCCTCCTACGAGCAGTACTTC
TRBV9	TRBJ2-3	NA	NA	CASSVSTVPTDTQYF	TGTGCCAGCAGCGTTTCTACGGTCCCCACAGATACGCAGTATTTT
TRBV5-1	TRBJ2-7	NA	NA	CASSLVGPEQYF	TGCGCCAGCAGCTTGGTGGGGCCCGAGCAGTACTTC
TRBV18	TRBJ2-7	NA	NA	CASSPRRGQSYEQYF	TGTGCCAGCTCACCACGGAGGGGGCAAAGCTACGAGCAGTACTTC
TRBV6-6	TRBJ1-1	NA	NA	CASSNGGSAEAFF	TGTGCCAGCAGTAACGGGGGCAGCGCTGAAGCTTTCTTT
TRBV6-5	TRBJ2-7	NA	NA	CASSYSAYEQYF	TGTGCCAGCAGTTACAGCGCCTACGAGCAGTACTTC
TRBV19	TRBJ2-1	NA	TRBD2	CASSPRGLAGTPGSYNEQFF	TGTGCCAGTAGTCCCCGTGGGCTAGCGGGCACCCCCGGGTCCTACAATGAGCAGTTCTTC